This T cell receptor (beta chain) was recorded in a study of T cells in Graves' hyperthyroidism and ophthalmopathy. Study observations and caveats: Ophthalmopathy was predicted by the model a median of roughly 6.6 months ahead of onset.

The germline CDR1 and CDR2 sequences are SNHLY and FYNNEI. This CDR3 spans 12 amino acids. Trimming took 4 bases from V and 5 from J; bases not matched to a gene: 1. RNA transcripts served as the template for amplifying TCR beta CDR3 regions. The study used the HTBI primer set for a first-round RT-PCR of the TCR CDR3. One entry per CDR3 protein results from TCRdb running MiXCR on the multiplex PCR reads. The sample has more than 50,000 distinct CDR3 sequences, roughly 49% seen once. In the case of this clonotype: Its antigen is as yet unknown.

With duration under 3 months, ophthalmopathy was active: Clinical Activity Score at least 3, NOSPECS at least 4. The gene calls are TRBV2 and TRBJ1-2; 7 bases line up with TRBD1. The sequenced material came from blood. This receptor was identified in a woman in her twenties or thirties with Graves' ophthalmopathy. The DNA for the CDR3 is TGTGCCAGCAGTGGGGACAGTTATGGCTACACCTTC. It yields the protein CASSGDSYGYTF.